What follows are 13 T cell receptor beta chains derived from one specimen sequenced in a study of CD8+ T cells in alopecia areata. Treatment noted: oral pan-JAK inhibitor, 5-10 mg twice daily. RNA was isolated and reverse transcribed to cDNA, the sequencing template. Profiling relied on immunoSEQ multiplex PCR, and the TCRdb table lists in-frame clones only, not all of them. The repertoire has approximately 200,000 clones, nearly 60% of them found once; the top ten carry about 5.1%. The specimen was CD4+ T cells sorted from blood, collected at week 24, from a patient treated with tofacitinib. Receptor source: a human donor with alopecia areata.

V and J are TRBV6-5 and TRBJ1-2, with D perhaps matching TRBD1 (6 bases). Germline loops: CDR1 MNHEY, CDR2 SVGAGI. The germline V and J ends were trimmed by 6 bases and 1 base, with 9 bases remaining between them. This CDR3 has 13 amino acids. The CDR3 region is CASRLDSNYGYTF. The CDR3 DNA reads as TGTGCCAGCAGATTGGACAGTAACTATGGCTACACCTTC.

The chain combines TRBV29-1 with TRBJ2-5; 10 positions match TRBD1. The CDR3 totals 13 residues. The germline V gene has CDR1 SQVTM and CDR2 ANQGSEA. The ends lost 7 bases at V and 5 bases at J; junction bases unmatched: 7. The CDR3, as DNA: TGCAGCGCTAGGGACAGGGGATACGAGACCCAGTACTTC. Its protein product is CSARDRGYETQYF.

The chain recombines TRBV28 with TRBJ2-5; 8 positions agree with TRBD1. Germline CDR1 reads MDHEN; CDR2 reads SYDVKM. The CDR3 runs 14 residues. After removal of 6 bases from V and 5 bases from J, the junction contained 8 bases not matched to a gene. In DNA form, the CDR3 reads TGTGCCAGCAGCCCGACAGGGGACGGGGAGACCCAGTACTTC. This translates into CASSPTGDGETQYF.

CDR3 DNA sequence: TGTGCCAGCAGCCCCGGGAGGAATCAGCCCCAGCATTTT. It yields the protein CASSPGRNQPQHF. The rearrangement links TRBV2 to TRBJ1-5; unclear D gene. The CDR3 loop spans 13 amino acids. Trimming shortened V by 6 bases and J by 4 bases, and 10 bases separated the two germline ends. Germline values: CDR1 SNHLY, CDR2 FYNNEI.

This clone was observed a few times. CDR3 amino acids: CSVTKIRQQETQYF. The CDR3 DNA reads TGCAGCGTTACCAAAATAAGACAGCAAGAGACCCAGTACTTC. The genes are TRBV29-1 and TRBJ2-5, with D maybe TRBD1 (5 bases). Trimming stripped 5 bases from V and 2 bases from J, with 15 bases between. The CDR3 has 14 residues. CDR1 is SQVTM and CDR2 is ANQGSEA in the germline V gene.

The chain joins TRBV2 to TRBJ2-5, with D perhaps TRBD1 or TRBD2 (5 bases each). The CDR3 is 17 residues long. V lost 0 bases and J 5 bases, leaving 19 bases between the germline ends. CDR1 SNHLY and CDR2 FYNNEI come from the germline V gene. CDR3 loop: CASSEAGLAAPGETQYF. DNA for the CDR3: TGTGCCAGCAGTGAAGCGGGGCTAGCCGCACCGGGGGAGACCCAGTACTTC.

This clone was detected only a few times. CDR3 sequence (DNA): TGTGCCAGCAGCGAAAGACAGGGCCCCTACGAGCAGTACTTC. This encodes CASSERQGPYEQYF. The J gene is TRBJ2-7, the V gene TRBV6-6; 7 bases agree with TRBD1. J lost 2 bases, V lost 6 bases, and 7 bases had no gene match. The CDR3 sequence is 14 residues long. Germline V gives CDR1 MNHNY, CDR2 SVGAGI (reference sequence).

The chain joins TRBV2 to TRBJ1-2; 7 nucleotides align to TRBD1. V trimming: 9 bases; J trimming: 3 bases; junction bases outside the gene matches: 4. The CDR3 totals 12 residues. Per the germline V gene, CDR1 is SNHLY and CDR2 is FYNNEI. CDR3 protein: CASRQGDYGYTF. The CDR3 nucleotides read TGTGCCAGTCGACAGGGTGACTATGGCTACACCTTC.

This sequence joins TRBV4-3 and TRBJ2-1; D perhaps matches TRBD1 (6 bases). Trimming removed 4 bases at V and 7 bases at J, with 14 bases between. From germline, CDR1 is LGHNA and CDR2 YSLEER. This CDR3 region has 14 residues. CDR3 sequence reads: CASSRALQGNEQFF. CDR3 in DNA: TGCGCCAGCAGCCGAGCATTACAGGGAAATGAGCAGTTCTTC.

Here the CDR3 reads CASSPRGVSLYGYTF. Written as DNA, the CDR3 is TGTGCCAGCAGTCCTCGGGGCGTCTCCCTCTATGGCTACACCTTC. The chain combines TRBV27 with TRBJ1-2, with a possible D match to TRBD1 (5 bases). V dropped 5 bases and J dropped 4 bases, with 17 bases sitting between them. CDR3 length: 15 residues. The V gene's germline CDR1 is MNHEY and CDR2 SMNVEV (reference sequence).

The CDR3 DNA reads as TGCAGCGTTTCTGGCGGGGGGAGAAACATTCAGTACTTC. The encoded protein is CSVSGGGRNIQYF. The chain combines TRBV29-1 with TRBJ2-4, with 8 bases lining up with TRBD2. Germline trimming cut 5 bases from V and 6 bases from J; bases unmatched to any gene: 6. The CDR3 contains 13 residues. Germline lookup yields CDR1 SQVTM and CDR2 ANQGSEA.

V usage is TRBV29-1 and J usage is TRBJ1-5; 10 nucleotides match TRBD1. From germline, CDR1 is SQVTM and CDR2 ANQGSEA. J lost 5 bases, V lost 7 bases, and 2 bases had no gene match. This CDR3 has 12 amino acids. DNA of the CDR3: TGCAGCGCAGGGACAGGGGATCAGCCCCAGCATTTT. Its translation: CSAGTGDQPQHF.

This rearrangement joins TRBV27 to TRBJ2-5; 10 bases fit TRBD2. Germline V lookup: CDR1 MNHEY, CDR2 SMNVEV (reference sequence). The V segment lost 0 bases and the J segment 5 bases; nucleotides outside the gene matches: 3. The CDR3 consists of 15 residues. CDR3 region: CASSLSTSGWETQYF. The CDR3 DNA is TGTGCCAGCAGTTTATCGACTAGCGGGTGGGAGACCCAGTACTTC.